This T cell receptor beta chain was captured by sequencing in a study of regulatory T cells in long-lasting Graves disease. Many counts were recorded for this clonotype. Germline CDR1 is SEHNR and CDR2 is FQNEAQ (reference sequence). This CDR3 comprises 15 residues. With 1 base removed from V and 1 base from J, the gap between germline ends came to 10 bases. Time point meaning: persistent/refractory GD, antithyroid drugs over 5 years with positive TRAb. Following extraction of RNA from PBMCs, that RNA was used to make the TCR library. CDR3-region Arm-PCR and iRepertoire HTBI primers produced the TCR beta libraries. From the multiplex PCR reads, TCRdb called clonotypes with MiXCR, one entry per CDR3 protein. The table lists around 460,000 distinct CDR3 sequences, approximately 23% of them singletons.

Sequenced here: peripheral blood mononuclear cells (PBMCs), sampled when the disease was refractory, from a patient treated with antithyroid drugs. The TCR originated in a female donor with Graves disease. The rearrangement links TRBV7-9 to TRBJ1-1, with D unclear. CDR3 in DNA: TGTGCCAGCAGCTTAGGTACGATACCGAACACTGAAGCTTTCTTT. Its protein is CASSLGTIPNTEAFF.